These 4 T cell receptor beta chains came from one sample sequenced in a study of blood T cell repertoires in COVID-19. Profiling relied on immunoSEQ multiplex PCR, and the TCRdb table lists in-frame clones only, not all of them. This table holds approximately 96,000 clones, around nine tenths found once. The sample taken for sequencing was peripheral blood. The receptors shown here come from a woman of 80 years or more with acute or convalescent COVID-19.

The chain recombines TRBV4-3 with TRBJ2-3, with TRBD1 as a possible D gene (5 bases). Germline CDR1 reads LGHNA; CDR2 reads YSLEER. There are 15 residues in the CDR3. V lost 4 bases and J 2 bases, leaving 13 bases between the germline ends. CDR3 in amino acids: CASSPSRGYTDTQYF. In DNA form, the CDR3 reads TGCGCCAGCAGCCCTTCTAGGGGTTACACAGATACGCAGTATTTT.

The gene calls are TRBV5-1 and TRBJ2-2; a weak D match, TRBD2 (5 bases). The CDR3 sequence is 12 residues long. Per the germline V gene, CDR1 is SGHRS and CDR2 is YFSETQ. V was shortened by 4 bases and J by 7 bases, with 8 bases between the two germline ends. The CDR3 protein is CASSQGGGELFF. CDR3 sequence (DNA): TGCGCCAGCAGCCAAGGAGGCGGGGAGCTGTTTTTT.

Of note for this clone: The junction and the germline gene differ at one end; a read error may be behind it. The genes are TRBV7-7 and TRBJ2-1; D possibly corresponds to TRBD1 (6 bases). CDR3 length: 15 residues. Germline assignment: CDR1 SSHAT and CDR2 FNYEAQ (reference sequence). CDR3 loop: CASSQTGLPNNEQFF. CDR3 nucleotides: TGTGCTAGCAGCCAGACAGGCCTCCCCAACAATGAGCAGTTCTTC.

The chain combines TRBV2 with TRBJ1-2; 8 bases agree with TRBD1. The germline gives CDR1 SNHLY, CDR2 FYNNEI. CDR3 length: 12 amino acids. J lost 2 bases, V lost 8 bases, and 1 base had no gene match. The CDR3, as DNA: TGTGCCAGCGGGACAGGCAACTATGGCTACACCTTC. Its translation: CASGTGNYGYTF.